The T cell receptor beta chain under discussion was sequenced for a study of T cell repertoires in cytomegalovirus infection. In regard to this clonotype: Its cognate antigen is unknown.

TCRdb recomputed calls from the reads with MiXCR, one row per CDR3 protein. The profile shows about 7,500 distinct CDR3 sequences, 45% to 60% of them singletons. Germline V CDR1 and CDR2: SGDLS, YYNGEE. CDR3 length: 15 amino acids. V was pared by 0 bases and J by 2 bases, with 8 bases between. J is TRBJ2-2 and V is TRBV9, with D tentatively TRBD2 (5 bases). The receptor comes from a human donor in good health (CMV status not recorded). Some clones in this sample may be carry-over from other donors' samples. The sequenced material came from PBMCs, sequenced either directly or after in vitro stimulation (not recorded which). CDR3 amino acids: CASSVAGSNTGELFF. Written as DNA, the CDR3 is TGTGCCAGCAGCGTAGCGGGGTCCAACACCGGGGAGCTGTTTTTT.